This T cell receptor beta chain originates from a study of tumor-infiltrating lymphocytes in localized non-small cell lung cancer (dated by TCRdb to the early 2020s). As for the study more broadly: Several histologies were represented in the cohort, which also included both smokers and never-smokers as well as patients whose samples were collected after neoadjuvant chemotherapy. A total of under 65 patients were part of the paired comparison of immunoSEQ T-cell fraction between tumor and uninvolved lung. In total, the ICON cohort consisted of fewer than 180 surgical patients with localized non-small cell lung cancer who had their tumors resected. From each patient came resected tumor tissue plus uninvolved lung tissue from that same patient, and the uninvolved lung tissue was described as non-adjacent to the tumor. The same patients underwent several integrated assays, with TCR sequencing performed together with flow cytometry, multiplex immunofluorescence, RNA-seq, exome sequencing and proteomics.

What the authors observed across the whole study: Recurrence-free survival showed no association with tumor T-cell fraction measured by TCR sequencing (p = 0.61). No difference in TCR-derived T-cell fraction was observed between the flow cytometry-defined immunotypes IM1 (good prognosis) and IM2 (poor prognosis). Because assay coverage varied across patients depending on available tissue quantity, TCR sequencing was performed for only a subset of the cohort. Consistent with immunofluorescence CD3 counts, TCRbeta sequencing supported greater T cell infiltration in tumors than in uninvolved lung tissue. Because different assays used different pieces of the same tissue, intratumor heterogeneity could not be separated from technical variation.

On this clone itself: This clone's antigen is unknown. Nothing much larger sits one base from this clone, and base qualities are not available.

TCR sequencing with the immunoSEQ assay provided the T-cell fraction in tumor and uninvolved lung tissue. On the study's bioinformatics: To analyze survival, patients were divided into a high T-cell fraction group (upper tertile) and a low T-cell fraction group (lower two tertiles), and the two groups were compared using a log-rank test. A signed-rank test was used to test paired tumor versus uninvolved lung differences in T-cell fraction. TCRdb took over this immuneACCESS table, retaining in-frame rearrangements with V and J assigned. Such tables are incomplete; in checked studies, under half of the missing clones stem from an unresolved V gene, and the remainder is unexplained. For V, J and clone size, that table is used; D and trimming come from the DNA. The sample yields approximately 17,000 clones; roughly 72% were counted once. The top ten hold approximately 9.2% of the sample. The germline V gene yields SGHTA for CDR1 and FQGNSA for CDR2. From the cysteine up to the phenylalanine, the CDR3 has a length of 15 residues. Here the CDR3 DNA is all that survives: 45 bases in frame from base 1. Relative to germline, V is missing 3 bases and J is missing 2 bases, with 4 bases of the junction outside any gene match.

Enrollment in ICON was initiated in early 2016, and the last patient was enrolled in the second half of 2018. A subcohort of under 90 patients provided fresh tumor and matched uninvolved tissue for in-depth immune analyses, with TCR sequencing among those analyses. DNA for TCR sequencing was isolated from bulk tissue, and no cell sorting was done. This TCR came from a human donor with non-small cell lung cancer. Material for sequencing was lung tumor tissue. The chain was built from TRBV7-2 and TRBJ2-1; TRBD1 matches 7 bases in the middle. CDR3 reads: CASSLTQGAYNEQFF. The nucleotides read TGTGCCAGCAGCTTGACTCAGGGGGCCTACAATGAGCAGTTCTTC.